These T cell receptor beta chains were read from a single sample in a study of blood T cell repertoires in COVID-19. This table comes from immunoSEQ multiplex PCR, and its TCRdb copy is limited to in-frame clones, with some not included. The table records approximately 54,000 clones, roughly 79% of them present only once. Material: peripheral blood. The receptors were gathered from a woman aged 55-69 years with acute or convalescent COVID-19. CDR3s include the opening cysteine and the closing phenylalanine or tryptophan. A D gene is named only where the DNA matches it firmly. Only some rows state a clone size, as once, few, many or a class for expanded clones.

size: -
D: -
J: TRBJ1-5
V: TRBV7-9
CDR3: CASSLVGRGGAYSNQPQHF
DNA: TGTGCCAGCAGCTTAGTCGGCAGAGGAGGCGCATATAGCAATCAGCCCCAGCATTTT

size: -
D: -
J: TRBJ1-1
V: TRBV30
CDR3: CASKAVSGYTEAFF
DNA: TGTGCCTCAAAAGCGGTCAGCGGTTACACTGAAGCTTTCTTT

size: -
D: TRBD1
J: TRBJ1-1
V: TRBV7-9
CDR3: CASSSAGTGLMNTEAFF
DNA: TGTGCCAGCAGCTCAGCAGGGACAGGGCTTATGAACACTGAAGCTTTCTTT

size: -
D: -
J: TRBJ1-5
V: TRBV21-1
CDR3: CASSGPQGDNGVGNQPQHF
DNA: TGTGCCAGCAGCGGACCACAGGGGGATAATGGCGTAGGCAATCAGCCCCAGCATTTT

size: -
D: -
J: TRBJ2-5
V: TRBV5-1
CDR3: CASKRGDQETQYF
DNA: TGCGCCAGCAAGCGCGGGGACCAAGAGACCCAGTACTTC

size: -
D: -
J: TRBJ1-2
V: TRBV29-1
CDR3: CSVAEDGYTF
DNA: TGCAGCGTTGCGGAGGACGGCTACACCTTC

size: -
D: TRBD2
J: TRBJ2-3
V: TRBV30
CDR3: CAWSGSGGASDTQYF
DNA: TGTGCCTGGAGTGGTAGCGGGGGGGCCTCAGATACGCAGTATTTT

size: once
D: -
J: TRBJ2-1
V: TRBV19
CDR3: CASSKEGREAGEQFF
DNA: TGTGCCAGTAGTAAGGAGGGCAGGGAGGCAGGTGAGCAGTTCTTC

size: -
D: -
J: TRBJ2-7
V: TRBV30
CDR3: CAWSGGLYEQYF
DNA: TGTGCCTGGAGCGGGGGGCTCTACGAGCAGTACTTC

size: -
D: -
J: TRBJ1-5
V: TRBV7-9
CDR3: CASSDMDQPQHF
DNA: TGTGCCAGCAGCGACATGGATCAGCCCCAGCATTTT

size: few
D: TRBD1
J: TRBJ2-4
V: TRBV6-5
CDR3: CASRDRGLVIQYF
DNA: TGTGCCAGCAGGGACAGGGGGCTGGTCATTCAGTACTTC

size: once
D: TRBD1
J: TRBJ2-1
V: TRBV24-1
CDR3: CATSAGTGRAYNEQFF
DNA: TGTGCCACCAGTGCCGGGACAGGGAGAGCCTACAATGAGCAGTTCTTC

size: once
D: TRBD1
J: TRBJ1-5
V: TRBV7-4
CDR3: CASLQGDQPQHF
DNA: TGTGCCAGCCTTCAGGGGGATCAGCCCCAGCATTTT

size: -
D: TRBD2
J: TRBJ2-5
V: TRBV30
CDR3: CAWSRTSGNQETQYF
DNA: TGTGCCTGGAGTCGGACTAGCGGAAACCAAGAGACCCAGTACTTC

size: few
D: -
J: TRBJ1-6
V: TRBV19
CDR3: CASSVFNSGNSPLHF
DNA: TGTGCCAGTAGTGTATTCAATTCGGGAAATTCACCCCTCCACTTT

size: -
D: TRBD2
J: TRBJ2-1
V: TRBV9
CDR3: CASSVTSGGYNEQFF
DNA: TGTGCCAGCAGCGTTACTAGCGGGGGGTACAATGAGCAGTTCTTC

size: -
D: TRBD1
J: TRBJ1-1
V: TRBV7-9
CDR3: CASRFGQGTEAFF
DNA: TGTGCCAGCAGGTTTGGACAGGGCACTGAAGCTTTCTTT

size: -
D: TRBD1
J: TRBJ2-7
V: TRBV18
CDR3: CASSSTGWYEQYF
DNA: TGTGCCAGCTCATCGACAGGGTGGTACGAGCAGTACTTC

size: -
D: -
J: TRBJ1-6
V: TRBV21-1
CDR3: CASSKFRRAQDSPLHF
DNA: TGTGCCAGCAGCAAATTCCGCAGGGCCCAGGATTCACCCCTCCACTTT

size: -
D: TRBD2
J: TRBJ2-3
V: TRBV24-1
CDR3: CATSDPGLAGSTDTQYF
DNA: TGTGCCACCAGTGACCCGGGACTAGCGGGGAGCACAGATACGCAGTATTTT

size: once
D: -
J: TRBJ2-5
V: TRBV14
CDR3: CASSQDAGKTQYF
DNA: TGTGCCAGCAGCCAAGATGCGGGCAAGACCCAGTACTTC

size: -
D: -
J: TRBJ2-7
V: TRBV7-9
CDR3: CASSPTATGAYEQYF
DNA: TGTGCCAGCAGCCCGACCGCGACAGGAGCCTACGAGCAGTACTTC

size: -
D: TRBD1
J: TRBJ1-1
V: TRBV5-1
CDR3: CASSLESTGRNTEAFF
DNA: TGCGCCAGCAGCTTGGAATCGACAGGGCGGAACACTGAAGCTTTCTTT

size: -
D: -
J: TRBJ2-7
V: TRBV7-9
CDR3: CASSGRDIGYEQYF
DNA: TGTGCCAGCAGCGGCCGGGACATAGGCTACGAGCAGTACTTC

size: -
D: TRBD1
J: TRBJ1-3
V: TRBV29-1
CDR3: CSVEETGRPNTIYF
DNA: TGCAGCGTTGAAGAGACAGGGCGTCCGAACACCATATATTTT

size: -
D: TRBD1
J: TRBJ1-1
V: TRBV6-5
CDR3: CASSHRDRNTEAFF
DNA: TGTGCCAGCAGCCACCGGGACAGGAACACTGAAGCTTTCTTT

size: -
D: -
J: TRBJ1-2
V: TRBV6-5
CDR3: CASSGAGGYGYTF
DNA: TGTGCCAGCTCAGGGGCGGGGGGCTATGGCTACACCTTC

size: -
D: -
J: TRBJ1-3
V: TRBV19
CDR3: CASGETEGNTIYF
DNA: TGTGCCAGTGGCGAGACAGAAGGAAACACCATATATTTT

size: once
D: -
J: TRBJ2-7
V: TRBV5-1
CDR3: CASSPYRDPGEQYF
DNA: TGCGCCAGCAGCCCATACCGGGATCCGGGGGAGCAGTACTTC

size: -
D: -
J: TRBJ2-3
V: TRBV10-2
CDR3: CASSDMAGSTDTQYF
DNA: TGCGCCAGCAGTGACATGGCGGGGAGCACAGATACGCAGTATTTT

size: -
D: -
J: TRBJ1-5
V: TRBV2
CDR3: CASSASGPQHF
DNA: TGTGCCAGCAGTGCCTCCGGGCCCCAGCATTTT

size: few
D: -
J: TRBJ2-7
V: TRBV27
CDR3: CASSLGTNYEQYF
DNA: TGTGCCAGCAGTTTGGGGACAAACTACGAGCAGTACTTC

size: -
D: TRBD2
J: TRBJ2-3
V: TRBV18
CDR3: CASSQLAGGGDTQYF
DNA: TGTGCCAGCTCTCAACTAGCGGGGGGAGGAGATACGCAGTATTTT

size: -
D: TRBD2
J: TRBJ2-7
V: TRBV3-1/TRBV3-2
CDR3: CASSRTSGGAHEQYF
DNA: TGTGCCAGCAGCCGAACTAGCGGGGGGGCCCACGAGCAGTACTTC

size: -
D: TRBD1
J: TRBJ1-5
V: TRBV6-5
CDR3: CASTKTGVNQPQHF
DNA: TGTGCCAGCACTAAGACAGGGGTCAATCAGCCCCAGCATTTT

size: -
D: -
J: TRBJ2-3
V: TRBV7-3
CDR3: CASSLGATDTQYF
DNA: TGTGCCAGCAGCTTAGGGGCCACAGATACGCAGTATTTT

size: -
D: TRBD2
J: TRBJ2-7
V: TRBV29-1
CDR3: CSVSGTTYEQYF
DNA: TGCAGCGTCAGCGGGACCACCTACGAGCAGTACTTC

size: -
D: TRBD1
J: TRBJ1-1
V: TRBV24-1
CDR3: CATSAGGWTGGSNTEAFF
DNA: TGTGCCACCAGTGCCGGCGGGTGGACAGGGGGCTCGAACACTGAAGCTTTCTTT

size: once
D: TRBD1
J: TRBJ2-2
V: TRBV29-1
CDR3: CSVEITGTGATGELFF
DNA: TGCAGCGTTGAGATTACCGGGACAGGGGCCACCGGGGAGCTGTTTTTT

size: -
D: -
J: TRBJ2-2
V: TRBV12-1
CDR3: CASSFRLRSDYQDTGELFF
DNA: TGTGCCAGCAGCTTTCGTCTGAGAAGCGATTACCAAGACACCGGGGAGCTGTTTTTT

size: -
D: -
J: TRBJ2-1
V: TRBV7-9
CDR3: CASNPGSQGNEQFF
DNA: TGTGCCAGCAATCCGGGGTCCCAGGGGAATGAGCAGTTCTTC

size: once
D: TRBD2
J: TRBJ2-1
V: TRBV6-4
CDR3: CASSEVAGPNEQFF
DNA: TGTGCCAGCAGTGAAGTAGCGGGACCCAATGAGCAGTTCTTC

size: once
D: -
J: TRBJ2-7
V: TRBV24-1
CDR3: CATSDFQGSEQYF
DNA: TGTGCCACCAGTGATTTCCAGGGCTCCGAGCAGTACTTC

size: -
D: -
J: TRBJ2-7
V: TRBV28
CDR3: CASSLEGAPYEQYF
DNA: TGTGCCAGCAGTTTGGAGGGGGCCCCTTACGAGCAGTACTTC

size: -
D: -
J: TRBJ2-7
V: TRBV5-4
CDR3: CASSFPESYEQYF
DNA: TGTGCCAGCAGCTTTCCGGAGAGCTACGAGCAGTACTTC

size: -
D: -
J: TRBJ2-2
V: TRBV28
CDR3: CAAQDLWKGGELFF
DNA: TGTGCCGCTCAGGATTTATGGAAAGGCGGGGAGCTGTTTTTT